The rows below give T cell receptor beta chains drawn from one sample of a study of cytomegalovirus exposure and HLA in healthy donors. Method: immunoSEQ multiplex PCR; TCRdb's copy keeps in-frame clones and lacks some. The sample lists over 150,000 clones, roughly 79% seen once, with 1.3% in the top ten. The sample consisted of PBMCs. These receptors all stem from a woman aged 50 to 65 in good health and CMV-seronegative. Each CDR3 is given with its conserved first and last residue. The D gene is left open where the match is weak. The size field is filled for only some rows; it gives once, few, many or a size class.

CASSSTRLKNEQFF	TGTGCCAGCAGCTCTACTAGGCTAAAAAATGAGCAGTTCTTC	.	.	TRBV7-9	TRBJ2-1
CASSQQGDQPQHF	TGTGCCAGCAGCCAACAGGGGGACCAGCCCCAGCATTTT	TRBD1	once	TRBV16	TRBJ1-5
CAITTGGPEAFF	TGTGCCATCACCACAGGGGGTCCTGAAGCTTTCTTT	TRBD1	many	TRBV6-6	TRBJ1-1
CASSFRTIIGNEQFF	TGTGCCAGCAGCTTCCGGACTATAATTGGAAATGAGCAGTTCTTC	.	.	TRBV5-6	TRBJ2-1
CASSLAGGDETQYF	TGTGCCAGCAGCTTAGCGGGAGGGGACGAGACCCAGTACTTC	TRBD2	.	TRBV7-9	TRBJ2-5
CASSRIAGVGTGELFF	TGCGCCAGCAGTAGAATAGCGGGAGTGGGAACCGGGGAGCTGTTTTTT	TRBD2	.	TRBV5-1	TRBJ2-2
CASSFSGNSITEAFF	TGTGCCAGCAGCTTTTCGGGGAACTCGATCACTGAAGCTTTCTTT	.	few	TRBV7-9	TRBJ1-1
CASSRAPGAYEQYF	TGTGCCAGCAGTCGGGCTCCAGGGGCTTACGAGCAGTACTTC	.	.	TRBV7-2	TRBJ2-7
CASSLARGLTDTQYF	TGTGCCAGCAGTTTAGCGCGGGGTCTCACAGATACGCAGTATTTT	.	.	TRBV28	TRBJ2-3
CASSQDGEYNEQFF	TGCGCCAGCAGCCAAGATGGGGAGTACAATGAGCAGTTCTTC	.	.	TRBV4-3	TRBJ2-1
CASSDSGLGTGELFF	TGTGCCAGCAGTGACTCAGGGTTAGGCACCGGGGAGCTGTTTTTT	.	.	TRBV25-1	TRBJ2-2
CASSPEGAHQTQYF	TGTGCCAGCAGCCCCGAGGGGGCTCACCAGACCCAGTACTTC	TRBD1	.	TRBV6-5	TRBJ2-5
CASSILAGITDTQYF	TGTGCCAGTAGTATCCTAGCGGGAATCACAGATACGCAGTATTTT	TRBD2	.	TRBV19	TRBJ2-3
CASSPPTGGYGTEAFF	TGTGCCAGCTCACCACCCACAGGGGGGTACGGCACTGAAGCTTTCTTT	TRBD1	.	TRBV18	TRBJ1-1
CRLIGQASTNEKLFF	TGCAGGCTGATAGGACAGGCGTCGACTAATGAAAAACTGTTTTTT	TRBD1	.	TRBV29-1	TRBJ1-4
CASSDLQGSETQYF	TGTGCCAGCTCAGACTTACAGGGGTCAGAGACCCAGTACTTC	TRBD1	.	TRBV18	TRBJ2-5
CASSIFSGGSNEQFF	TGTGCCAGCAGTATATTTAGCGGGGGATCTAATGAGCAGTTCTTC	TRBD2	.	TRBV27	TRBJ2-1
CAWNPGQTKNIQYF	TGTGCCTGGAATCCCGGACAGACTAAAAACATTCAGTACTTC	.	.	TRBV30	TRBJ2-4
CASSLTGIYEQYF	TGTGCCAGTAGTCTAACAGGGATCTACGAGCAGTACTTC	.	.	TRBV19	TRBJ2-7
CATSRDRGLSGANVLTF	TGTGCCACCTCTAGGGACAGGGGATTGTCTGGGGCCAACGTCCTGACTTTC	TRBD1	.	TRBV25-1	TRBJ2-6
CASSWGDYGYTF	TGTGCCAGCTCCTGGGGGGACTATGGCTACACCTTC	.	.	TRBV28	TRBJ1-2
CASSKVGSSSGRAGEYNEQFF	TGTGCCAGCAGCAAAGTAGGTTCCTCTAGCGGGAGGGCCGGGGAATACAATGAGCAGTTCTTC	.	.	TRBV21-1	TRBJ2-1
CASSPQTSGNTDTQYF	TGTGCCAGCAGCCCTCAGACTAGCGGGAACACAGATACGCAGTATTTT	TRBD2	.	TRBV7-6	TRBJ2-3
CASSRTGQETQYF	TGTGCCAGCAGCCGGACTGGCCAAGAGACCCAGTACTTC	.	few	TRBV9	TRBJ2-5
CASSLGGVGIYEQYF	TGTGCCAGCAGTTTAGGGGGGGTCGGAATCTACGAGCAGTACTTC	TRBD2	.	TRBV28	TRBJ2-7
CAITASLADTQYF	TGTGCCATCACCGCCTCCCTAGCGGATACGCAGTATTTT	.	.	TRBV10-3	TRBJ2-3
CASSLSGDYEQYF	TGTGCCAGCAGCTTAAGCGGGGACTACGAGCAGTACTTC	.	once	TRBV7-3	TRBJ2-7
CASSAGTGVYEQYF	TGTGCCAGCAGCGCCGGGACAGGGGTCTACGAGCAGTACTTC	TRBD1	once	TRBV9	TRBJ2-7
CASSSGQVSTDTQYF	TGTGCCAGCAGCTCGGGACAGGTTTCTACAGATACGCAGTATTTT	TRBD1	.	TRBV14	TRBJ2-3
CASSLGGRTEAFF	TGTGCCAGCAGTTTAGGGGGGAGAACTGAAGCTTTCTTT	.	.	TRBV28	TRBJ1-1
CASSLDRGATNEKLFF	TGTGCCAGCAGTCTCGACAGGGGGGCTACTAATGAAAAACTGTTTTTT	TRBD1	.	TRBV28	TRBJ1-4
CASRGAPSSEQYF	TGTGCCAGCAGGGGGGCGCCATCCAGCGAGCAGTACTTC	.	.	TRBV28	TRBJ2-7
CATSRDGPSGRVNIQYF	TGTGCCACCAGCAGAGATGGCCCCTCCGGGAGGGTAAACATTCAGTACTTC	TRBD2	.	TRBV15	TRBJ2-4
CASSLGVAEKLFF	TGCGCCAGCAGCTTGGGTGTCGCGGAAAAACTGTTTTTT	.	.	TRBV5-1	TRBJ1-4